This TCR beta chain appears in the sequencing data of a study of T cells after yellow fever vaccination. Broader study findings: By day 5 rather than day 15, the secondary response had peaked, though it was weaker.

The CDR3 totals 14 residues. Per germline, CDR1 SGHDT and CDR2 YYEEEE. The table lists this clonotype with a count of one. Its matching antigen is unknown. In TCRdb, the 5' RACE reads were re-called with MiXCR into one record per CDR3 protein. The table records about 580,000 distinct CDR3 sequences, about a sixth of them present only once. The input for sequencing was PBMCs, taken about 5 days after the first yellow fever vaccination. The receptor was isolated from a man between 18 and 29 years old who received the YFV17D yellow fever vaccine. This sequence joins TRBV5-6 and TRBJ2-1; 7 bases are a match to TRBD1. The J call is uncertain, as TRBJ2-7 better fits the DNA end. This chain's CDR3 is CARSPRGQHNEQYF. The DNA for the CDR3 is TGTGCCAGGAGCCCCCGGGGACAGCACAATGAGCAGTACTTC.